This is a list of T cell receptor beta chains from one sample in a study of T cell responses to AZD1222 COVID-19 vaccine. Produced via immunoSEQ multiplex PCR; TCRdb's table is partial and in-frame only. The sample carries about 100,000 clones, 87% recorded once. The source material was peripheral blood, sampled 28 days after the second AZD1222 dose. The receptor source for this set is an adult who received the AZD1222 COVID-19 vaccine. CDR3s include the opening cysteine and the closing phenylalanine or tryptophan. Each record gives: D gene, clone size, J gene, V gene, CDR3 DNA, CDR3 protein. A D gene is named only where the DNA matches it firmly. Clone size is not always given. Where it is, it says once, few, many or a class for expanded clones.

D: -; size: -; J: TRBJ2-7; V: TRBV7-9; DNA: TGTGCCAGCAGCTTAGCGTTACCAATCCACGAGCAGTACTTC; CDR3: CASSLALPIHEQYF
D: TRBD2; size: -; J: TRBJ2-5; V: TRBV7-8; DNA: TGTGCCAGCAGCTTAGATGGGCGGGGGGCCAGGGAGACCCAGTACTTC; CDR3: CASSLDGRGARETQYF
D: TRBD1; size: few; J: TRBJ1-5; V: TRBV19; DNA: TGTGCCAGTAGTAGCAGGGGGTACCAGCCCCAGCATTTT; CDR3: CASSSRGYQPQHF
D: -; size: once; J: TRBJ1-3; V: TRBV7-8; DNA: TGTGCCAGCAGCTTAGCACCGAACACCATATATTTT; CDR3: CASSLAPNTIYF
D: -; size: -; J: TRBJ1-2; V: TRBV13; DNA: TGTGCCAGCAGCTTGGACGGGGTCGCGGGCTACACCTTC; CDR3: CASSLDGVAGYTF
D: TRBD1; size: -; J: TRBJ1-5; V: TRBV6-5; DNA: TGTGCCAGCAGTTACGGCAGGGGGGCCCAGCCCCAGCATTTT; CDR3: CASSYGRGAQPQHF
D: -; size: -; J: TRBJ2-1; V: TRBV25-1; DNA: TGTGCCAGCAGTGAGGCAGGGGTGAATGAGCAGTTCTTC; CDR3: CASSEAGVNEQFF
D: -; size: -; J: TRBJ1-2; V: TRBV3-1/TRBV3-2; DNA: TGTGCCAGCAGCCCGACAGTGGACTATGGCTACACCTTC; CDR3: CASSPTVDYGYTF
D: -; size: -; J: TRBJ1-2; V: TRBV27; DNA: TGTGCCAGCAGACCCTCTGGGGGCGTCCTCACCTTC; CDR3: CASRPSGGVLTF
D: -; size: -; J: TRBJ2-7; V: TRBV20-1; DNA: TGCAGTGCTAGATCTCGCGAGCAGTACTTC; CDR3: CSARSREQYF
D: TRBD2; size: -; J: TRBJ2-1; V: TRBV23-1; DNA: TGCGCCAGCAGTCATCCCAGACTAGCGGGGTTCCCGGGGTTCTTC; CDR3: CASSHPRLAGFPGFF
D: -; size: -; J: TRBJ2-7; V: TRBV12-5; DNA: TGTGCTAGTGGTCTTGGACGGAACGAGCAGTACTTC; CDR3: CASGLGRNEQYF
D: -; size: -; J: TRBJ1-4; V: TRBV15; DNA: TGTGCCACCAGCACCCCGGAACAGTTAAATGAAAAACTGTTTTTT; CDR3: CATSTPEQLNEKLFF
D: -; size: -; J: TRBJ1-5; V: TRBV4-1; DNA: TGCGCCAGCGCCGAAGGTACGAGTGGAGGGTCAGTTCAGCCCCAGCATTTT; CDR3: CASAEGTSGGSVQPQHF
D: -; size: -; J: TRBJ1-1; V: TRBV19; DNA: TGTGCCAGTACCAAACTGGGGGGCGGGGTGGACACTGAAGCTTTCTTT; CDR3: CASTKLGGGVDTEAFF
D: TRBD1; size: -; J: TRBJ2-1; V: TRBV7-8; DNA: TGTGCCAGCAGCTTATCCCGGACAGGGGGCGGTGAGCAGTTCTTC; CDR3: CASSLSRTGGGEQFF
D: -; size: -; J: TRBJ2-7; V: TRBV11-2; DNA: TGTGCCAGCAGCTTCTCCATGAACGAGCAGTACTTC; CDR3: CASSFSMNEQYF
D: -; size: -; J: TRBJ1-4; V: TRBV4-1; DNA: TGCGCCAGCAGCTCACCTGCGAGGGTAGGGGAAAAACTGTTTTTT; CDR3: CASSSPARVGEKLFF
D: TRBD2; size: -; J: TRBJ2-3; V: TRBV4-2; DNA: TGTGCCAGCAGCCGCCGTCTAGCGGGCCAGGGAGATACGCAGTATTTT; CDR3: CASSRRLAGQGDTQYF
D: -; size: once; J: TRBJ2-3; V: TRBV4-2; DNA: TGTGCCAGCAGCCAACCAGGGGCGGGCACAGATACGCAGTATTTT; CDR3: CASSQPGAGTDTQYF
D: TRBD1; size: -; J: TRBJ1-1; V: TRBV4-1; DNA: TGCGCCAGCAGCCAAGCCGGGACAGGGGTTGACACTGAAGCTTTCTTT; CDR3: CASSQAGTGVDTEAFF
D: TRBD2; size: -; J: TRBJ2-1; V: TRBV3-1/TRBV3-2; DNA: TGTGCCAGCAGCCAAGATGCTAGCGGGGGGCATAACAATGAGCAGTTCTTC; CDR3: CASSQDASGGHNNEQFF
D: -; size: -; J: TRBJ1-4; V: TRBV27; DNA: TGTGCCAGCAGTTTATACCCCAGAGGGGGGGAAAAACTGTTTTTT; CDR3: CASSLYPRGGEKLFF
D: -; size: -; J: TRBJ1-3; V: TRBV4-2; DNA: TGTGCCAGCAGCCAAGCCGACAGAGCCTCTGGAAACACCATATATTTT; CDR3: CASSQADRASGNTIYF
D: TRBD1; size: -; J: TRBJ1-2; V: TRBV12-3/TRBV12-4; DNA: TGTGCCAGCAGCCAAACAGGGGAAGAAGGCTACACCTTC; CDR3: CASSQTGEEGYTF
D: -; size: once; J: TRBJ1-2; V: TRBV7-8; DNA: TGTGCCAGCAGCTTAGATGGCGCAGACTATGGCTACACCTTC; CDR3: CASSLDGADYGYTF
D: TRBD1; size: -; J: TRBJ1-5; V: TRBV5-8; DNA: TGTGCCAGCAGCCCCGACTCGACAGGGTATTTTCAGCCCCAGCATTTT; CDR3: CASSPDSTGYFQPQHF
D: -; size: -; J: TRBJ2-1; V: TRBV6-5; DNA: TGTGCCAGCAGTTACTCGGGACGGACGTACAATGAGCAGTTCTTC; CDR3: CASSYSGRTYNEQFF
D: -; size: -; J: TRBJ1-2; V: TRBV2; DNA: TGTGCCAGCAGTGAAGCGAAGGGTAGCTATGGCTACACCTTC; CDR3: CASSEAKGSYGYTF
D: TRBD1; size: -; J: TRBJ1-5; V: TRBV2; DNA: TGTGCCAGCCACTACTCCGTGGGACAGGGGAGCAATCAGCCCCAGCATTTT; CDR3: CASHYSVGQGSNQPQHF
D: -; size: -; J: TRBJ1-4; V: TRBV15; DNA: TGTGCCACCAGCAGAGAGGACACCCAGAAACTGTTTTTT; CDR3: CATSREDTQKLFF
D: -; size: -; J: TRBJ2-5; V: TRBV2; DNA: TGTGCCAGCAGTGGAGTAGCAATTCAAGAGACCCAGTACTTC; CDR3: CASSGVAIQETQYF
D: -; size: few; J: TRBJ2-2; V: TRBV29-1; DNA: TGCAGCGCCTCCATGGGTTCGAACACCGGGGAGCTGTTTTTT; CDR3: CSASMGSNTGELFF
D: TRBD2; size: -; J: TRBJ2-5; V: TRBV19; DNA: TGTGCCAGTAGTGTTACAGCGGGGGCCAATCAAGAGACCCAGTACTTC; CDR3: CASSVTAGANQETQYF
D: -; size: -; J: TRBJ2-7; V: TRBV3-1/TRBV3-2; DNA: TGTGCCAGCAGCCAAGGTAGCCTACCCTCCTACGAGCAGTACTTC; CDR3: CASSQGSLPSYEQYF
D: -; size: -; J: TRBJ1-1; V: TRBV11-2; DNA: TGTGCCAGCAGCTTAGTTGCAATGAACACTGAAGCTTTCTTT; CDR3: CASSLVAMNTEAFF
D: -; size: -; J: TRBJ1-4; V: TRBV7-6; DNA: TGTGCCAGCAGCTTGAGGCCGGGCGGCGGTGATGAAAAACTGTTTTTT; CDR3: CASSLRPGGGDEKLFF
D: TRBD2; size: once; J: TRBJ2-5; V: TRBV7-2; DNA: TGTGCCAGCGACCTCCAAGGACTAGCGGGAGGGGAGACCCAGTACTTC; CDR3: CASDLQGLAGGETQYF
D: -; size: -; J: TRBJ2-1; V: TRBV3-1/TRBV3-2; DNA: TGTGCCAGCAGCCAAGGTTGGGTGCAGCAGTTCTTC; CDR3: CASSQGWVQQFF